The clone carrying this TCR beta chain appeared a few times. Its target is not known. TCRdb reprocessed the reads with MiXCR, giving one entry per CDR3 protein. Of hundreds of thousands of distinct CDR3 sequences listed, less than 25% are singletons. The data are from a study of T cell repertoires in cytomegalovirus infection. Overall study findings and caveats: Carriers of CMV plus the relevant HLA were identified by cumulative public TCR beta family frequency. HLA-C-restricted CMV clonotypes gave the most frequent clonotype in two of eight donors.

The clonotype originates from a human donor in good health (CMV status not recorded). Some clones in this sample may be carry-over from other donors' samples. What was sequenced was CD8+ T cells from PBMCs.

The CDR3, as DNA: TGTGCCAGCAGCACGGAGAGAACACCCCCCACAGATACGCAGTATTTT. Translation gives CASSTERTPPTDTQYF. The chain is built from TRBV5-6 and TRBJ2-3; unclear D gene. Deletions cut 4 bases from V and 2 bases from J, with 17 bases between. The CDR3 has 16 residues. Looked up from germline, CDR1 is SGHDT and CDR2 is YYEEEE.